A single sample is the source of the 10 T cell receptor beta chains below, sequenced in a study of T cells in Graves' hyperthyroidism and ophthalmopathy. Amplification of TCR beta CDR3 regions used RNA as the template. The TCR CDR3 first-round RT-PCR relied on the HTBI primer set. TCRdb ran MiXCR on the multiplex PCR reads and lists one entry per CDR3 protein. The sample lists approximately 720,000 distinct CDR3 sequences, 18% occurring once. The sequencing sample was made of blood. These receptors were obtained from a woman aged 50 to 60 with Graves' hyperthyroidism that later progressed to Graves' ophthalmopathy.

This clonotype came up a few times. The V and J genes are TRBV7-8 and TRBJ1-2; 11 bases line up with TRBD1. The germline V gene encodes CDR1 SGHVS and CDR2 FQNEAQ. The V gene end was trimmed by 3 bases and the J gene end by 8 bases; junction bases not matched to a gene: 8. This CDR3 comprises 15 residues. The CDR3 loop reads CASSFAGTGGEGYTF. The CDR3 region has the DNA TGTGCCAGCAGCTTCGCCGGGACAGGGGGAGAGGGCTACACCTTC.

This clonotype was picked up many times. This chain links TRBV2 with TRBJ2-3, with D uncertain. The germline V gene has CDR1 SNHLY and CDR2 FYNNEI. Deletions cut 4 bases from V and 2 bases from J, with 7 bases between. CDR3 length: 13 amino acids. The CDR3 coding sequence is TGTGCCAGCAGTGCTGAACTCACAGATACGCAGTATTTT. Translated, it gives CASSAELTDTQYF.

The rearrangement joins TRBV3-1 to TRBJ1-2; D possibly corresponds to TRBD1 (5 bases). CDR1 is LGHDT, CDR2 YNNKEL, per germline (reference sequence). Trimming shortened V by 2 bases and J by 7 bases, and 14 bases separated the two germline ends. The CDR3 runs to 14 residues. Written as DNA, the CDR3 is TGTGCCAGCAGCCAATCTCAGTTCGGGGCTGGCTACACCTTC. Translated, it gives CASSQSQFGAGYTF.

The chain combines TRBV29-1 with TRBJ2-7, with 8 bases matching TRBD1. This CDR3 comprises 16 residues. Germline CDR1 is SQVTM and CDR2 is ANQGSEA. J lost 4 bases, V lost 0 bases, and 11 bases had no gene match. The CDR3 sequence: CSVEDPRQGARYEQYF. In nucleotides, the CDR3 is TGCAGCGTTGAAGATCCCCGCCAGGGGGCACGGTACGAGCAGTACTTC.

In its sample, this clonotype was seen many times. The rearrangement joins TRBV19 to TRBJ1-1, with TRBD1 as a possible D gene (6 bases). The germline V gene encodes CDR1 LNHDA and CDR2 SQIVND (reference sequence). Trimming stripped 6 bases from V and 4 bases from J, with 15 bases between. This CDR3 spans 14 amino acids. CDR3 sequence (DNA): TGTGCCAGTAGGACTACAGGGTCGACCACTGAAGCTTTCTTT. It is translated as CASRTTGSTTEAFF. The complete variable domain, with remaining parts taken from reference TRBV19 and TRBJ1-1, reads DGGITQSPKYLFRKEGQNVTLSCEQNLNHDAMYWYRQDPGQGLRLIYYSQIVNDFQKGDIAEGYSVSREKKESFPLTVTSAQKNPTAFYLCASRTTGSTTEAFFGQGTRLTVV.

This clonotype was seen at least ten times. The chain uses TRBV13 and TRBJ2-5, with 9 positions matching TRBD2. There are 18 residues in the CDR3. V gave up 5 bases and J gave up 2 bases; unmatched junction bases: 15. The V gene's germline CDR1 is PRHDT and CDR2 FYEKMQ (reference sequence). CDR3 bases: TGTGCCAGCAGCCGGCCTCCCCTAGCGGCGGGGGGGCAAGAGACCCAGTACTTC. It encodes CASSRPPLAAGGQETQYF.

This clonotype was detected only a few times. The chain links TRBV27 to TRBJ1-4; possible D gene TRBD1, 6 bases. Trimming shortened V by 5 bases and J by 4 bases, and 17 bases separated the two germline ends. This CDR3 is built from 16 residues. Germline values: CDR1 MNHEY, CDR2 SMNVEV (reference sequence). Here the CDR3 reads CASSHNRDTDNEKLFF. CDR3 bases: TGTGCCAGCAGTCACAACCGGGACACCGATAATGAAAAACTGTTTTTT. The variable domain in full, with the rest retrieved from reference TRBV27 and TRBJ1-4, is EAQVTQNPRYLITVTGKKLTVTCSQNMNHEYMSWYRQDPGLGLRQIYYSMNVEVTDKGDVPEGYKVSRKEKRNFPLILESPSPNQTSLYFCASSHNRDTDNEKLFFGSGTQLSVL.

The CDR3 DNA is TGTGCCAGCTGCCGGCAGGAGACTTCACCCCTCCACTTT. It yields the protein CASCRQETSPLHF. The J gene is TRBJ1-6, the V gene TRBV2; D not resolved. V shed 8 bases and J shed 9 bases, with 14 bases lying between them. The CDR3 runs to 13 residues. Germline values: CDR1 SNHLY, CDR2 FYNNEI.

This clonotype has ten or more counts. The chain carries TRBV6-1 and TRBJ2-3; a possible D gene is TRBD2 (7 bases). The germline CDR1 and CDR2 sequences are MNHNS and SASEGT. The CDR3 runs to 15 residues. With 10 bases removed from V and 3 bases from J, the gap between germline ends came to 20 bases. The CDR3 spells CAITGGGGGTDTQYF. CDR3 sequence (DNA): TGTGCCATCACCGGGGGAGGGGGAGGAACAGATACGCAGTATTTT.

The V call is TRBV29-1, the J call TRBJ1-3; TRBD1 is a possible D gene (5 bases). This CDR3 comprises 17 residues. CDR1 and CDR2 (germline): SQVTM, ANQGSEA. V gave up 3 bases and J gave up 0 bases, with 18 bases separating them. CDR3 coding DNA: TGCAGCGTTGATGCTGGTCCCGAGGGGACCTCTGGAAACACCATATATTTT. This sequence encodes CSVDAGPEGTSGNTIYF.